These T cell receptor beta chains were read from a single sample in a study of T cell responses to AZD1222 COVID-19 vaccine. Assay: immunoSEQ multiplex PCR; the TCRdb copy retains only in-frame clones and omits some. The sample shows approximately 120,000 clones, about nine tenths of them seen only once. The sequences come from peripheral blood, collected on day 0 of AZD1222 vaccination. The source of these receptors is an adult in good health. Each CDR3 is given with its conserved first and last residue. A D gene is named only where the DNA matches it firmly. Expanded clones are given a class, and other clones once, few, many or no size at all.

d_gene	j_gene	v_gene	abundance	CDR3nt	CDR3aa
TRBD2	TRBJ2-3	TRBV2	once	TGTGCCAGCAGAGCGGGAGGGTTGGCAGATACGCAGTATTTT	CASRAGGLADTQYF
TRBD1	TRBJ1-5	TRBV28	.	TGTGCCAGCAGGACAGGGGATCAGCCCCAGCATTTT	CASRTGDQPQHF
TRBD1	TRBJ1-2	TRBV7-2	.	TGTGCCAGCAGCTTAGACAGGGGGCCCTATGGCTACACCTTC	CASSLDRGPYGYTF
.	TRBJ2-5	TRBV2	.	TGTGCCAGCACTTCGGACCAAGAAGAGACCCAGTACTTC	CASTSDQEETQYF
TRBD2	TRBJ2-7	TRBV11-2	.	TGTGCCAGCAGCCCACTAGCGGGAGCCAACGAGCAGTACTTC	CASSPLAGANEQYF
.	TRBJ2-3	TRBV27	.	TGTGCCAGCAGTTGGACGGCCTATGGTACAGATACGCAGTATTTT	CASSWTAYGTDTQYF
.	TRBJ1-2	TRBV5-5	few	TGTGCCAGCAGTCACATCAAAGAAGCGGGCTACACCTTC	CASSHIKEAGYTF
.	TRBJ2-7	TRBV6-5	few	TGTGCCAGCAGTTACTCGACAGGCTACGAGCAGTACTTC	CASSYSTGYEQYF
.	TRBJ2-5	TRBV7-9	.	TGTGCCAGCAGCCCGAACGCGAGGGAGACCCAGTACTTC	CASSPNARETQYF
.	TRBJ1-6	TRBV19	.	TGTGCCAGTGGACTTCCGGGGTCAGGTTCACCCCTCCACTTT	CASGLPGSGSPLHF
.	TRBJ2-1	TRBV19	.	TGTGCCAGTAGTATAGGATCAGGCCCGCCGGGGAGGGAGCAGTTCTTC	CASSIGSGPPGREQFF
.	TRBJ2-2	TRBV6-2/TRBV6-3	.	TGTGCCAGCAGTTACTCGACGGACTCTGGGGAGCTGTTTTTT	CASSYSTDSGELFF
TRBD1	TRBJ2-2	TRBV27	few	TGTGCCAGCAGTTTAGGGACAGGGGGAAGGGGCAACACCGGGGAGCTGTTTTTT	CASSLGTGGRGNTGELFF
TRBD1	TRBJ2-2	TRBV27	.	TGTGCCAGCAGTTACCACAGGGGGCGCGTAGCCGGGGAGCTGTTTTTT	CASSYHRGRVAGELFF
.	TRBJ2-5	TRBV6-5	.	TGTGCCAGCAGTTACTCGACGGGGAAAGAGACCCAGTACTTC	CASSYSTGKETQYF
.	TRBJ2-2	TRBV25-1	once	TGTGCCAGCAGTGGGGCGGGGGCCCCTAACACCGGGGAGCTGTTTTTT	CASSGAGAPNTGELFF
.	TRBJ2-2	TRBV11-2	.	TGTGCCAGCAGCTTAGTACAGAACACCGGGGAGCTGTTTTTT	CASSLVQNTGELFF
.	TRBJ2-3	TRBV7-2	.	TGTGCCAGCAGCTTAAGTACCCCCCCAACAGATACGCAGTATTTT	CASSLSTPPTDTQYF
TRBD2	TRBJ2-7	TRBV11-2	.	TGTGCCAGCAGCCCAATCTCTCGCGGGGGGGCCTACGAGCAGTACTTC	CASSPISRGGAYEQYF
TRBD1	TRBJ1-4	TRBV6-5	.	TGTGCCAGCAGTTACCGACAGGGGAAGGGTGAAAAACTGTTTTTT	CASSYRQGKGEKLFF
.	TRBJ2-4	TRBV2	.	TGTGCCAGCAGTGAGGGAAGGGCGGAAGAAAACATTCAGTACTTC	CASSEGRAEENIQYF
.	TRBJ2-5	TRBV24-1	.	TGTGCCACCAGTGATTTGAAGGCAGGGAGAGAGACCCAGTACTTC	CATSDLKAGRETQYF
.	TRBJ2-1	TRBV30	.	TGTGCCTGCCCGGGGCGGGTTGGCGATGAGCAGTTCTTC	CACPGRVGDEQFF
.	TRBJ1-5	TRBV10-1	.	TGCGCCAGCAGTGAGTCGAATCAGCCCCAGCATTTT	CASSESNQPQHF
.	TRBJ1-2	TRBV14	.	TGTGCCAGCAGCCAAGATCGGAACCCTGGAATATATGGCTACACCTTC	CASSQDRNPGIYGYTF
.	TRBJ2-7	TRBV7-2	.	TGTGCCAGCAGCTCCCCCCTCGGCCCTGTTCAAGAGCAGTACTTC	CASSSPLGPVQEQYF
TRBD1	TRBJ2-1	TRBV5-4	.	TGTGCCAGCAGCTTGATTGGACAGGGTGGTTTGAATGAGCAGTTCTTC	CASSLIGQGGLNEQFF
.	TRBJ2-7	TRBV19	.	TGTGCCAGTAGTCCGACGGCGGGATACGAGCAGTACTTC	CASSPTAGYEQYF
.	TRBJ2-3	TRBV6-5	.	TGTGCCAGCAGTTACTCGAACCGGCGAAGGGGTACGCAGTATTTT	CASSYSNRRRGTQYF
.	TRBJ2-7	TRBV12-3/TRBV12-4	once	TGTGCCAGCAGTTTATGGAACAGCTACGAGCAGTACTTC	CASSLWNSYEQYF
.	TRBJ2-1	TRBV6-4	.	TGTGCCAGCACGAACCGCCGATATCAAGCGGAGCAGTTCTTC	CASTNRRYQAEQFF
.	TRBJ1-3	TRBV4-3	.	TGCGCCAGCAGCCAAAGCCCGGAACTCTCTGGAAACACCATATATTTT	CASSQSPELSGNTIYF
.	TRBJ2-6	TRBV5-4	.	TGTGCCAGCAGCGCCAGCTGGGAACTCTCTGGGGCCAACGTCCTGACTTTC	CASSASWELSGANVLTF
.	TRBJ1-2	TRBV7-8	.	TGTGCCAGCAGCCATGTTAGCTATGGCTACACCTTC	CASSHVSYGYTF
TRBD2	TRBJ2-3	TRBV3-1/TRBV3-2	.	TGTGCCAGCAGCCCCCTAGCGGGGAGCACAGATACGCAGTATTTT	CASSPLAGSTDTQYF
TRBD1	TRBJ1-1	TRBV2	few	TGTGCCAGCATGGGGGACAGGGGTCGGACTGAAGCTTTCTTT	CASMGDRGRTEAFF
.	TRBJ1-1	TRBV19	.	TGTGCCAGTAGTATCGCGCAGGGAGGGCTGAACACTGAAGCTTTCTTT	CASSIAQGGLNTEAFF
TRBD1	TRBJ2-3	TRBV4-2	.	TGTGCCAGCAGCCAAGATGGTTGGACAGGGGCCCCCACAGATACGCAGTATTTT	CASSQDGWTGAPTDTQYF
.	TRBJ1-5	TRBV7-9	once	TGTGCCAGCAGCTTGTCCCTCAATCAGCCCCAGCATTTT	CASSLSLNQPQHF
.	TRBJ1-1	TRBV5-1	.	TGCGCCAGCAGCTTGGGGGTAACGGGTAACACTGAAGCTTTCTTT	CASSLGVTGNTEAFF
TRBD2	TRBJ2-7	TRBV11-2	.	TGTGCCAGCAGCTTCGGGAGGGAGCAGTACTTC	CASSFGREQYF
.	TRBJ2-4	TRBV11-2	.	TGTGCCAGCAGCTTGGGTATCCAAAACATTCAGTACTTC	CASSLGIQNIQYF
.	TRBJ1-1	TRBV7-9	.	TGTGCCAGCAGTTCCGGGTTGGAGGCTTTCTTT	CASSSGLEAFF
.	TRBJ1-5	TRBV10-3	.	TGTGCCATCAGTGAGGGGGACTGGTATCCTAGCAATCAGCCCCAGCATTTT	CAISEGDWYPSNQPQHF
TRBD2	TRBJ2-3	TRBV2	few	TGTGCCAGCTGCCCGACTAGCGGGATCACAGATACGCAGTATTTT	CASCPTSGITDTQYF
.	TRBJ2-6	TRBV5-4	.	TGTGCCAGCAGCTTGGGACGCAGAGGGGCCAACGTCCTGACTTTC	CASSLGRRGANVLTF
.	TRBJ1-6	TRBV18	.	TGTGCCAGCTCACCCGATAATTCACCCCTCCACTTT	CASSPDNSPLHF
.	TRBJ1-2	TRBV30	few	TGTGCCTGGAGTGTACTGGGGGTTAACTATGGCTACACCTTC	CAWSVLGVNYGYTF
.	TRBJ2-7	TRBV5-4	.	TGTGCCAGCAGCTTGGAGCCGACTAGAGGCTACGAGCAGTACTTC	CASSLEPTRGYEQYF
.	TRBJ2-5	TRBV7-9	.	TGTGCCAGCAGACAGACCGGGACCCTGACGGAGACCCAGTACTTC	CASRQTGTLTETQYF
TRBD1	TRBJ1-5	TRBV15	.	TGTGCCACCAGCAGAGCTGGCGGACAGGGCACATGGAATCAGCCCCAGCATTTT	CATSRAGGQGTWNQPQHF
.	TRBJ1-6	TRBV30	.	TGTGCCTGGAGGACAGCAGGATTTGATAATTCACCCCTCCACTTT	CAWRTAGFDNSPLHF
.	TRBJ2-7	TRBV28	.	TGTGCCAGCAGTTCTCGAACCCGCTACGAGCAGTACTTC	CASSSRTRYEQYF